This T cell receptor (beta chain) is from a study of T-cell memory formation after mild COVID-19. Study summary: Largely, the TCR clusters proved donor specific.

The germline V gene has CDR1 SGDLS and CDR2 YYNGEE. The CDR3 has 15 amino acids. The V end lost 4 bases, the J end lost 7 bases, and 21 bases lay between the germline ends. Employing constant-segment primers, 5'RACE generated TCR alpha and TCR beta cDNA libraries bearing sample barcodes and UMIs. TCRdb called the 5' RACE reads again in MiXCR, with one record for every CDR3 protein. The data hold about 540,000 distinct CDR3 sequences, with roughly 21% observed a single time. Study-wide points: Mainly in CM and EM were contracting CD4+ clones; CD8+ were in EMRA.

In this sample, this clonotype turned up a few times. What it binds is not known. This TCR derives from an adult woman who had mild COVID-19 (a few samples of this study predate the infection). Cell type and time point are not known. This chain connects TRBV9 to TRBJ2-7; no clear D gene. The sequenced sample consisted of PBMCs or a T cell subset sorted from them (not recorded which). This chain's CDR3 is CASSPHRAPSEEQYF. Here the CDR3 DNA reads TGTGCCAGCAGCCCACACCGGGCCCCCTCGGAAGAGCAGTACTTC.